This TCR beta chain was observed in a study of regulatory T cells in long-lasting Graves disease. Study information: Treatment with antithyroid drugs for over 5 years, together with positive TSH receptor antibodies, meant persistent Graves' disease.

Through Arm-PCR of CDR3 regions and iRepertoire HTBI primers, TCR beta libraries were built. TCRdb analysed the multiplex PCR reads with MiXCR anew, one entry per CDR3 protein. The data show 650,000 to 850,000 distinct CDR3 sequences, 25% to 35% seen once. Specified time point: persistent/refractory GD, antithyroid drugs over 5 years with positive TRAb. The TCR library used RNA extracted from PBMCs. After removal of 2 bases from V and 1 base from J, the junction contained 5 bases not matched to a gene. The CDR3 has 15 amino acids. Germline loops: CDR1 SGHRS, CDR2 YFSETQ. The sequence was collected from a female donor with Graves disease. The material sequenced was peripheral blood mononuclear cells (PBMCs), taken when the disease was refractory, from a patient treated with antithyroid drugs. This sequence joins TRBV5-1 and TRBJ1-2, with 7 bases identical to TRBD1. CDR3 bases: TGCGCCAGCAGCTTTTACAGGGGAGATAACTATGGCTACACCTTC. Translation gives CASSFYRGDNYGYTF. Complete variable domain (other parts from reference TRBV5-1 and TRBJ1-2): KAGVTQTPRYLIKTRGQQVTLSCSPISGHRSVSWYQQTPGQGLQFLFEYFSETQRNKGNFPGRFSGRQFSNSRSEMNVSTLELGDSALYLCASSFYRGDNYGYTFGSGTRLTVV.